This T cell receptor beta chain was identified in a study of read filtering for tumor transcriptome and immune sequencing (dated by TCRdb to 2018 to 2020). Concerning the study at large: The cohort was composed of 17 male and some 15 female patients, with a mean age of around 66 years and an age range of roughly 40 to 85. TCR-region mapped reads per sample ranged from about 4 to 10.27 million with IR-seq versus only about 75 to 1,400 with RNA-seq. After DNase treatment, whole-transcriptome libraries were prepared using the TruSeq RNA Access Library Prep Kit. Under revised international staging, roughly eight patients fell into R-ISS I, 15 to 20 into R-ISS II and 7 into R-ISS III. A main aim was a read-filtering strategy for immune repertoire data, specifically whether clonotypes supported by a single read should be removed. Using the same bone marrow samples, the study ran both targeted immune repertoire sequencing and bulk whole-transcriptome sequencing and then compared the TCR repertoires from each method. The paper as a whole reports these results and caveats: Single-read clonotypes made up about four fifths of clonotypes but roughly 3.5% of total reads in IR-seq, and 74.6% of clonotypes and 40% to 50% of reads in RNA-seq. IR-seq captured clonotypes at much higher depth and more reliably than RNA-seq, and smaller IR-seq throughput sufficed to identify most shared clonotypes. The sorted CD138-negative fraction was composed of a mixed bone marrow immune population rather than of purified T cells. The correlation between IR-seq and RNA-seq shared clonotype proportions rose when single-read clonotypes were removed.

This clonotype was observed many times. This clone's antigen is unknown. No quality values exist for individual bases; no much larger clone is one base distant. TCR libraries were constructed from approximately 0.4 ug RNA using the Immunoverse kit, and molecular barcoded adaptors covering alpha/delta and beta/gamma chains were employed. TCR library preparation was performed with the same RNA that was used for transcriptome sequencing. An Illumina HiSeq 4000 with 2 x 150 cycles was used to sequence the TCR libraries. The authors processed their data as follows. Using MiXCR, which included quality filtering and error correction, TCR reads were aligned to human V, D, J and C references and then assembled into CDR3 clonotypes. The tcR package in R was used for analysis of clonotype counts and gene usage diversity. Raw mapping reads were checked after the RNA-seq reads had been mapped by STAR aligner version 2.5.3a onto the human GRCh37 genome. To test how sequencing depth affected the clonotypes detected, IR-seq fastq files were randomly downsampled with Seqtk 1.3. Using fastp at Q25 and MiXCR, TCRdb reprocessed the public reads and kept productive beta chains. Duplicate CDR3 protein sequences are folded into a single record with the most common DNA and genes. The V and J calls and clone size come from TCRdb's table, not from the authors' own analysis. Within this sample are more than 55,000 distinct CDR3 sequences, with around 20% of them counted one time only. Approximately 18% of the sample goes to the ten largest clones.

From the germline V gene, CDR1 is LGHNA and CDR2 is YNFKEQ. Clipping removes 0 bases from V and 9 bases from J, with 9 as the unmatched junction base count. Reading from cysteine to phenylalanine, the CDR3 counts 17 amino acids. Left in the record is the CDR3 DNA by itself, 51 bases read in frame from the first base. Every patient had bone marrow sampled at the time of active disease. Ficoll-Hypaque density gradient centrifugation was used to isolate the bone marrow mononuclear cells. CD138-negative cells were obtained by negative selection after labeling with CD138 magnetic microbeads on a MACS separator, removing myeloma plasma cells. Flow cytometry with CD138 antibodies on an Attune NxT was used to check how pure the isolated cells were. Total RNA was extracted with TRIzol reagent and quantified with a NanoDrop spectrophotometer. Paired RNA-seq and IR-seq were performed on the CD138-negative bone marrow sample of each patient.

The rearranged chain carries TRBV4-2 and TRBJ2-1; the central 12 bases match TRBD2. Sequences were obtained from a population of CD138-negative cells sorted from bone marrow. The cell subset or site label, as the study defines it: bone marrow mononuclear cells depleted of CD138+ plasma/myeloma cells by negative magnetic selection. This receptor was taken from a donor at least 40 years old with multiple myeloma. The bases read TGTGCCAGCAGCCAAGAAGGGGCTAGCGGGAGGGCCGTTGAGCAGTTCTTC. Translated, this is CASSQEGASGRAVEQFF.